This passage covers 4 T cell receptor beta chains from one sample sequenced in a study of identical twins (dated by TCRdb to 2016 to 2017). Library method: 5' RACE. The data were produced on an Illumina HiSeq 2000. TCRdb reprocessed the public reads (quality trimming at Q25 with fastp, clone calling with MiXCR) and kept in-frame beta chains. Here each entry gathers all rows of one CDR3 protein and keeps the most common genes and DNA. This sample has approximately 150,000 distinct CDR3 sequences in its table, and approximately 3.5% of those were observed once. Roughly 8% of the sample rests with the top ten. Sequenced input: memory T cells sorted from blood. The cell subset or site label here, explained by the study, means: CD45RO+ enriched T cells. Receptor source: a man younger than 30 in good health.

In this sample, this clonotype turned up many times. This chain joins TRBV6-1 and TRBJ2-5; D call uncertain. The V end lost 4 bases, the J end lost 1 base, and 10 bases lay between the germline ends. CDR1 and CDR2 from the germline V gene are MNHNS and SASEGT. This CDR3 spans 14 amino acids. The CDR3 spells CASSVDPGQETQYF. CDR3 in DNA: TGTGCCAGCAGTGTGGACCCTGGCCAAGAGACCCAGTACTTC.

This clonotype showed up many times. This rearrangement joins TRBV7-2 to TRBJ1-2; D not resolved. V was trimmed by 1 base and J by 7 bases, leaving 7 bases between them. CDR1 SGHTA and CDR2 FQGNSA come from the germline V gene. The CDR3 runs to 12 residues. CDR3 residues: CASSLVRGGYTF. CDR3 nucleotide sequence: TGTGCCAGCAGCTTAGTTCGGGGTGGCTACACCTTC.

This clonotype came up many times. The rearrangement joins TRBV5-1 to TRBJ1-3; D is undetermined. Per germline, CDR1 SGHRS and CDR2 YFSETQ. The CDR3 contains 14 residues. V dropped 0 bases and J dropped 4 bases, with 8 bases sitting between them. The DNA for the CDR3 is TGCGCCAGCAGCTTGGCCGGGTCCGGAAACACCATATATTTT. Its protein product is CASSLAGSGNTIYF.

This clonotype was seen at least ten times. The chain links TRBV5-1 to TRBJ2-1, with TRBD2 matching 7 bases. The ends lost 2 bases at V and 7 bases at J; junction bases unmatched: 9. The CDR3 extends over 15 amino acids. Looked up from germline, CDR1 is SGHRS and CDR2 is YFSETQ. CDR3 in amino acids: CASSFSSGGRNEQFF. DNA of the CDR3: TGCGCCAGCAGCTTCTCTAGCGGAGGGAGGAATGAGCAGTTCTTC.